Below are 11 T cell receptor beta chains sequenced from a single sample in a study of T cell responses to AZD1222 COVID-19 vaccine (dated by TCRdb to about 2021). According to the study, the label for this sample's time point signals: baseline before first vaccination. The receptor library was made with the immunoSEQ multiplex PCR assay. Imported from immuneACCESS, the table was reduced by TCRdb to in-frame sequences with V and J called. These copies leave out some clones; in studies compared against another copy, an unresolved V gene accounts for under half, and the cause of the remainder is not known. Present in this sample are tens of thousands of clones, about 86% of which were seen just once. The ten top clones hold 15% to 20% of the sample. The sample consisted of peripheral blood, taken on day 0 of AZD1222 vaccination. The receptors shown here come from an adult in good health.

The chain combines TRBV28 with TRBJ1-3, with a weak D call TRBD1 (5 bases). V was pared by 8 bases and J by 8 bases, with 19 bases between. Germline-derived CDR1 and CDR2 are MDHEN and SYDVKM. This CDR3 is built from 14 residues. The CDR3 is CASVRRAGLYTIYF. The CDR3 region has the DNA TGTGCCAGCGTACGGAGGGCAGGGCTATACACCATATATTTT.

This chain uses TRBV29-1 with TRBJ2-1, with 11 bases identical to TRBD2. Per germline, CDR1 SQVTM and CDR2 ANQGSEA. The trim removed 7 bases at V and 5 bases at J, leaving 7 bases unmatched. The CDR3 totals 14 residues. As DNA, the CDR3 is TGCAGCGCGACCGGGACTAGCGGCGACAATGAGCAGTTCTTC. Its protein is CSATGTSGDNEQFF.

The CDR3 is CASSQGLRVGQGFDTQYF. In nucleotides, the CDR3 is TGCGCCAGCAGCCAAGGGCTGCGGGTGGGACAGGGATTCGATACGCAGTATTTT. This chain links TRBV4-3 with TRBJ2-3, with TRBD1 matching over 9 bases. Germline V gene lookup returns CDR1 LGHNA and CDR2 YSLEER. Unmatched junction bases numbered 14, after V lost 1 base and J lost 6 bases. The CDR3 spans 18 residues.

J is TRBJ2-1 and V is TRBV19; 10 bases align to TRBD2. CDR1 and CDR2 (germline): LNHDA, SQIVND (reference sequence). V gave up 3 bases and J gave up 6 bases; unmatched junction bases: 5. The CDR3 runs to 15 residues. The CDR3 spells CASSIVSGRANEQFF. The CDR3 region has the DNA TGTGCCAGTAGTATTGTGAGCGGGAGGGCCAATGAGCAGTTCTTC.

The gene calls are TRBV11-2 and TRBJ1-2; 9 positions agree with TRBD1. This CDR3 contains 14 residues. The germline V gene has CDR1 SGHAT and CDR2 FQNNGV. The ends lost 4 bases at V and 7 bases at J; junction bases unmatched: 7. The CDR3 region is CASSSPGQGGGYTF. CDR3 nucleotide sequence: TGTGCCAGCAGCTCACCGGGACAGGGAGGTGGCTACACCTTC.

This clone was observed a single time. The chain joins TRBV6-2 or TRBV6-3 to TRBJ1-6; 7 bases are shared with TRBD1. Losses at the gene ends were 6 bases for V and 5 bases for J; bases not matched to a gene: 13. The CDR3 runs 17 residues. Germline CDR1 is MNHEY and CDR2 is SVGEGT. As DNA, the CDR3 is TGTGCCAGCAGCCTTATAACCGGGACAGCAGATAATTCACCCCTCCACTTT. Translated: CASSLITGTADNSPLHF.

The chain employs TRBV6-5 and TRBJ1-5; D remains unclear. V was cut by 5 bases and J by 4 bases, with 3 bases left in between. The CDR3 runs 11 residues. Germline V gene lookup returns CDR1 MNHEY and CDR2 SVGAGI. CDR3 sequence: CASSNNQPQHF. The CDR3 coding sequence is TGTGCCAGCAGTAATAATCAGCCCCAGCATTTT.

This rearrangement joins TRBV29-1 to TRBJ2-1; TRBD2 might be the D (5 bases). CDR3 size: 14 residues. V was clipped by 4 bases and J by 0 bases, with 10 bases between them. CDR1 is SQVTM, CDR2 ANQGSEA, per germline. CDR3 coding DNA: TGCAGCGTTGTTGCGGGTCCCTCCTACAATGAGCAGTTCTTC. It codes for CSVVAGPSYNEQFF.

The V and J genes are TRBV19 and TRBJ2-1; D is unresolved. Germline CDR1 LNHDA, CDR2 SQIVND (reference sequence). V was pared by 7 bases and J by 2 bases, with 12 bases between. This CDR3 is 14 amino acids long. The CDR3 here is CASNRSIAYNEQFF. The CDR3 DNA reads TGTGCCAGTAATCGATCAATAGCCTACAATGAGCAGTTCTTC.

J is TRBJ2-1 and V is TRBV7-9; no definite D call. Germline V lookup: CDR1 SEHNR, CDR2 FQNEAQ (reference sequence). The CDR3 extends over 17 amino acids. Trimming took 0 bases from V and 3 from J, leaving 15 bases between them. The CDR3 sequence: CASSLAGRPLNYNEQFF. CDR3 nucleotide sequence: TGTGCCAGCAGCTTAGCAGGACGACCCCTTAACTACAATGAGCAGTTCTTC.

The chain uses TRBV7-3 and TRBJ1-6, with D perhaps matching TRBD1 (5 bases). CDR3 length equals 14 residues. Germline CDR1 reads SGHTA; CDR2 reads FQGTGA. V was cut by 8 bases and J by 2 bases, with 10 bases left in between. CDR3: CASSETAYNSPLHF. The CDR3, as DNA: TGTGCCAGCTCCGAGACAGCCTATAATTCACCCCTCCACTTT.